This TCR beta chain derives from a study of T cells in Graves' hyperthyroidism and ophthalmopathy. Study as a whole: Blood was drawn when the patient was first diagnosed and still untreated. Study-level points and caveats: Most clonotypes that expanded in the thyroid above 0.001 also showed up in blood.

RNA transcripts yielded amplified TCR beta CDR3 regions. Primed by the HTBI set, a first-round RT-PCR was run on the TCR CDR3. Via MiXCR, TCRdb re-called the multiplex PCR reads, giving one row per CDR3 protein. Of about 180,000 distinct CDR3 sequences in the sample, about a tenth are singletons; the top ten hold roughly a fifth. Germline lookup yields CDR1 KGHDR and CDR2 SFDVKD. Trimming took off 3 bases at V and 5 bases at J, with 4 bases between the two ends. CDR3 length: 11 amino acids. Exclusion of a patient resulted from uncontrolled infection, other autoimmune disease, pregnancy or lactation. Clinical symptoms, serum thyroxine, TRAb, thyroid ultrasound and orbital computed tomography established diagnosis. Concerning this clonotype: The antigen remains undetermined.

This rearrangement joins TRBV24-1 to TRBJ2-7, with D uncertain. The sample taken for sequencing was blood. This sequence was found in a woman aged 18-29 years with Graves' hyperthyroidism that later progressed to Graves' ophthalmopathy. The CDR3 sequence: CATSDMNEQYF. CDR3 in DNA: TGTGCCACCAGTGATATGAACGAGCAGTACTTC.